This TCR beta chain was found in a study of T cell repertoires in ileal Crohn's disease. Study background: At surgery, about 34% of patients smoked, with median disease duration 7.9 years. The study, taken as a whole, reports: Compared with non-smokers, active smokers at surgery showed more clonal expansions. High-frequency clones were more common in sorted CD8 than CD4 cells.

Assay used: immunoSEQ multiplex PCR; TCRdb lists only in-frame clones, some missing. The table has 2,000 to 2,500 clones, roughly 97% seen once. Looked up from germline, CDR1 is SNHLY and CDR2 is FYNNEI. The length of the CDR3 is 15 residues. Trimming shortened V by 4 bases and J by 0 bases, and 10 bases separated the two germline ends. Worth noting for this clone: Antigen: not known.

This rearrangement joins TRBV2 to TRBJ2-4, with a weak D call TRBD2 (6 bases). The sequencing input was ileal tissue. The sequence came from an adult with Crohn's disease. DNA of the CDR3: TGTGCCAGCAGTGTTGAGGGACTAGCCAAAAACATTCAGTACTTC. Translating gives CASSVEGLAKNIQYF.